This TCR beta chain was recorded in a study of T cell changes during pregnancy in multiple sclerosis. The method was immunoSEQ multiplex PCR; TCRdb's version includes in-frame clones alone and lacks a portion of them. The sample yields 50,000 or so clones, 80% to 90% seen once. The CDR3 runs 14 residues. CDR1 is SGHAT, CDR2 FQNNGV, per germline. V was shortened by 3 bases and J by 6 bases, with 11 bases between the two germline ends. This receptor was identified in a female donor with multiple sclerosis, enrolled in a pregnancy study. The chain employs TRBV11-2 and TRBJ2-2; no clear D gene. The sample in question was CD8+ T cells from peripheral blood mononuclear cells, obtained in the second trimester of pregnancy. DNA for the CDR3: TGTGCCAGCAGCTTTCCTAGTTTTCCCGGGGAGCTGTTTTTT. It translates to CASSFPSFPGELFF.